These T cell receptor beta chains were read from a single sample in a study of Graves' ophthalmopathy and Graves' hyperthyroidism. MiXCR, applied by TCRdb to the multiplex PCR reads, yields one record per CDR3 protein. The table includes about 700,000 distinct CDR3 sequences, 40% detected once. Specimen: peripheral blood. The receptors shown here come from an adult man with Graves' ophthalmopathy. CDR3s include the opening cysteine and the closing phenylalanine or tryptophan. The order of the fields is J gene, clone size, V gene, CDR3 length, D gene, CDR3 DNA, CDR3 protein. A D gene is named only where the DNA matches it firmly. Not all rows give a size; the values are once, few, many and, for expanded clones, a class.

j_gene: TRBJ2-7
abundance: many
v_gene: TRBV10-3
len: 14
d_gene: TRBD1
CDR3nt: TGTGCCGTCGCCCCCGGGACAGGGATGTACGAGCAGTACTTC
CDR3aa: CAVAPGTGMYEQYF

j_gene: TRBJ2-1
abundance: .
v_gene: TRBV11-2
len: 11
d_gene: .
CDR3nt: TGTGCCAGCAGCCGCGGGGCAGTTCAGTTCTTC
CDR3aa: CASSRGAVQFF

j_gene: TRBJ1-5
abundance: .
v_gene: TRBV29-1
len: 14
d_gene: TRBD1
CDR3nt: TGCAGCGTTGATGTTACAGGGGGCGGTCAGCCCCAGCATTTT
CDR3aa: CSVDVTGGGQPQHF

j_gene: TRBJ1-6
abundance: many
v_gene: TRBV7-3
len: 15
d_gene: TRBD1
CDR3nt: TGTGCCAGCAGCTCGTCACAGGGGAAGGGCTCACCCCTCCACTTT
CDR3aa: CASSSSQGKGSPLHF

j_gene: TRBJ2-5
abundance: many
v_gene: TRBV10-3
len: 17
d_gene: TRBD2
CDR3nt: TGTGCCATCAGTGAGGGGCCAGCGGGAGGGGTCAAGGAGACCCAGTACTTC
CDR3aa: CAISEGPAGGVKETQYF

j_gene: TRBJ1-5
abundance: few
v_gene: TRBV19
len: 13
d_gene: .
CDR3nt: TGTGCCAGTAGTATTAGTCGGGGGGGGCCCCAGCATTTT
CDR3aa: CASSISRGGPQHF

j_gene: TRBJ2-5
abundance: many
v_gene: TRBV2
len: 12
d_gene: .
CDR3nt: TGTGCCAGCAGTGGGGGGGGCCCTGGGACGTACTTC
CDR3aa: CASSGGGPGTYF

j_gene: TRBJ1-1
abundance: .
v_gene: TRBV11-2
len: 15
d_gene: .
CDR3nt: TGTGCCAGCAGTTACGAGGCCCGCAGGGCGGTCGAAGCTTTCTTT
CDR3aa: CASSYEARRAVEAFF

j_gene: TRBJ1-6
abundance: many
v_gene: TRBV7-2
len: 12
d_gene: .
CDR3nt: TGTGCCAGCAGCTTATTTAAAGGGCCCCTCCACTTT
CDR3aa: CASSLFKGPLHF

j_gene: TRBJ1-5
abundance: .
v_gene: TRBV24-1
len: 9
d_gene: .
CDR3nt: TGTGCCCCAGACCAGCCCCAGCATTTT
CDR3aa: CAPDQPQHF

j_gene: TRBJ2-7
abundance: many
v_gene: TRBV29-1
len: 15
d_gene: TRBD1
CDR3nt: TGCAGCGTTGATGATGGACAGGGCTACATAGGCGAGCAGTACTTC
CDR3aa: CSVDDGQGYIGEQYF

j_gene: TRBJ2-7
abundance: many
v_gene: TRBV29-1
len: 12
d_gene: TRBD2
CDR3nt: TGCAGCGCCCGGACTAGCGGCTACGAGCAGTACTTC
CDR3aa: CSARTSGYEQYF